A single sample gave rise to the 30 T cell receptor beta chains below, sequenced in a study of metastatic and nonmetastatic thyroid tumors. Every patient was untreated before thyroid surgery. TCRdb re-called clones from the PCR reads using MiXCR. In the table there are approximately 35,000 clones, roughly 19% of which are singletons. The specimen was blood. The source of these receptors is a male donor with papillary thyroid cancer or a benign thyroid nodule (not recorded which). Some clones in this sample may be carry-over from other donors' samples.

CDR3 sequence reads: CASTNSYEQYF. DNA of the CDR3: TGTGCCAGCACCAACTCCTACGAGCAGTACTTC. V gene TRBV11-2 combines with J gene TRBJ2-7; no reliable D call. CDR1 SGHAT and CDR2 FQNNGV come from the germline V gene. Trimming took 7 bases from V and 0 from J, leaving 4 bases between them. CDR3 length equals 11 residues.

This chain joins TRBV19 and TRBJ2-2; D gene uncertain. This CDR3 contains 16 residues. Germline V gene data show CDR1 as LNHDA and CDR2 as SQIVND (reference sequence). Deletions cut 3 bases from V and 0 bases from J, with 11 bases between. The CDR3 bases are TGTGCCAGTAGTATCGCGTTCTCTACGAACACCGGGGAGCTGTTTTTT. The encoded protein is CASSIAFSTNTGELFF.

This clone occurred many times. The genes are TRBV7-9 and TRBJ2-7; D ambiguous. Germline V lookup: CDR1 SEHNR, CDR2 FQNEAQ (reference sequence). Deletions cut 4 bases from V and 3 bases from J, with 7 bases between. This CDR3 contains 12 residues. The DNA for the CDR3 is TGTGCCAGCAGCTCCGGCTTCTACGAGCAGTACTTC. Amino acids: CASSSGFYEQYF. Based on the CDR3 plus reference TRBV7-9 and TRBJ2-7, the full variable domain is DTGVSQNPRHKITKRGQNVTFRCDPISEHNRLYWYRQTLGQGPEFLTYFQNEAQLEKSRLLSDRFSAERPKGSFSTLEIQRTEQGDSAMYLCASSSGFYEQYFGPGTRLTVT.

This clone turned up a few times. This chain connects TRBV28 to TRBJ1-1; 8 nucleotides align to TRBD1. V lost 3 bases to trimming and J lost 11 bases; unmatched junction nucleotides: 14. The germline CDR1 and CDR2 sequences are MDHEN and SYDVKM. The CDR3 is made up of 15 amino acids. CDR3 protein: CASSFTGQGSLGAFF. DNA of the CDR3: TGTGCCAGCAGTTTTACAGGACAGGGTAGTCTTGGGGCTTTCTTT.

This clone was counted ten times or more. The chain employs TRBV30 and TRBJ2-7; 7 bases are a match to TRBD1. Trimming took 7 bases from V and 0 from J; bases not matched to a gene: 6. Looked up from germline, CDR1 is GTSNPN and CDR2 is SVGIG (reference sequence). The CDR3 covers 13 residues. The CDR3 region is CAFSTGSSYEQYF. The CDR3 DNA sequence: TGTGCCTTTTCGACAGGGAGCTCCTACGAGCAGTACTTC.

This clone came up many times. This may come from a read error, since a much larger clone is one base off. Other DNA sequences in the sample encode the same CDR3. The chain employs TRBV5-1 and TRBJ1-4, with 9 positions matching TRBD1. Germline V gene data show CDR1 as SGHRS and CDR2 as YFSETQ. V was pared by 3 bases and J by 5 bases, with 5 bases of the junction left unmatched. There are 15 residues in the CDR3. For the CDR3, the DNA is TGCGCCAGCAGCTCACAGGGGGCGGCAAATGAAAAACTGTTTTTT. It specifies CASSSQGAANEKLFF.

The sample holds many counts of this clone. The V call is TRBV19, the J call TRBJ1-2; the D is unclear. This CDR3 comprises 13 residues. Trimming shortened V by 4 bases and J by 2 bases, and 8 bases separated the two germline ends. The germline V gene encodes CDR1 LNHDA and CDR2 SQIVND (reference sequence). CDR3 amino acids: CASSTSGNYGYTF. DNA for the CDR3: TGTGCCAGTAGTACGAGTGGAAACTATGGCTACACCTTC.

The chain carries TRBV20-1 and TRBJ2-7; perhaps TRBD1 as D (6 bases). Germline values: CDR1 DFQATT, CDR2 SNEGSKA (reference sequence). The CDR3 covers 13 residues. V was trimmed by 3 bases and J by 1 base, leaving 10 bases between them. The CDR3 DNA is TGCAGTGCTAGGACAGGCGCATCCTACGAGCAGTACTTC. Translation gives CSARTGASYEQYF.

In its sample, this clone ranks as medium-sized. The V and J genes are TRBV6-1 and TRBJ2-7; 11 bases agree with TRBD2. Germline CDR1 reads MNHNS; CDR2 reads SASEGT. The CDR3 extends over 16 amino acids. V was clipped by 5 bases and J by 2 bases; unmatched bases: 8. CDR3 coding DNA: TGTGCCAGCAGTTTTGGACTAGCGGGCGGCGCCTACGAGCAGTACTTC. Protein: CASSFGLAGGAYEQYF.

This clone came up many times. CDR3 DNA: TGTGCCTGGAGTTACCGAGTACAAAAAGCTTTCTTT. Translation gives CAWSYRVQKAFF. The V call is TRBV30, the J call TRBJ1-1; D is unclear. Trimming shortened V by 2 bases and J by 9 bases, and 13 bases separated the two germline ends. The CDR3 consists of 12 residues. The germline CDR1 and CDR2 sequences are GTSNPN and SVGIG (reference sequence).

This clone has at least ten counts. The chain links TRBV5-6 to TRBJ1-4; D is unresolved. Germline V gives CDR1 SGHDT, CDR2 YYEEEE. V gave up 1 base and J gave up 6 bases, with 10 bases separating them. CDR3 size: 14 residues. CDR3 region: CASSLIRADEKLFF. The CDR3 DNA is TGTGCCAGCAGCTTGATAAGGGCGGATGAAAAACTGTTTTTT.

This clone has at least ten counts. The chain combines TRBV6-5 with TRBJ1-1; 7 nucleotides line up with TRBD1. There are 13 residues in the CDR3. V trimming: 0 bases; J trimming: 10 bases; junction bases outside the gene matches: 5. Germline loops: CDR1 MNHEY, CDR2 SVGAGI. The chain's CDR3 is CASSYSDRDAAFF. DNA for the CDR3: TGTGCCAGCAGTTACTCAGACAGGGATGCAGCTTTCTTT.

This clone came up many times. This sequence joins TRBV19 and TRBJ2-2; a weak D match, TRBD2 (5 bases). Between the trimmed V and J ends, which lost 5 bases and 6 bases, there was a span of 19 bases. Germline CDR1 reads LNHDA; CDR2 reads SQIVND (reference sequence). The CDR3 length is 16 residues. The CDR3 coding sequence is TGTGCCAGTAGTCGCGGTAGCGTAATGGTCCCCGGGGAGCTGTTTTTT. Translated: CASSRGSVMVPGELFF.

This CDR3 reads CSARDSDRGGGYTF. Here the CDR3 DNA reads TGCAGTGCTAGAGACTCGGACAGGGGAGGCGGCTACACCTTC. The V gene is TRBV20-1, the J gene TRBJ1-2; 9 bases align to TRBD1. CDR1 is DFQATT, CDR2 SNEGSKA, per germline (reference sequence). CDR3 length: 14 residues. J gave up 8 bases and V 0 bases, and 7 bases lay outside the gene matches.

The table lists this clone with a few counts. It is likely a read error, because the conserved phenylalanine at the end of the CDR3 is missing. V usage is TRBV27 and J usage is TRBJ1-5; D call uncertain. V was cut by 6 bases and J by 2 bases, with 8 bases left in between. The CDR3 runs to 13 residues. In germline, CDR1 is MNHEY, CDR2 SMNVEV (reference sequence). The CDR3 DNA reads TGTGCCAGCAGGGTCCCGGGCAATCAGCCCCAGCATTTG. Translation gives CASRVPGNQPQHL.

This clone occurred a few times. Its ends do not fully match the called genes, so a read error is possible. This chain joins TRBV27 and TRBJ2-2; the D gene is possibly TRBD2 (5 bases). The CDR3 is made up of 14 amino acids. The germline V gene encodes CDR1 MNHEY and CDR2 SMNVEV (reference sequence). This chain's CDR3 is CASSLRENTGELFF. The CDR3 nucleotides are TGTGCCAGCAGTTTAAGAGAAAACACCGGGGAGTTGTTTTTT.

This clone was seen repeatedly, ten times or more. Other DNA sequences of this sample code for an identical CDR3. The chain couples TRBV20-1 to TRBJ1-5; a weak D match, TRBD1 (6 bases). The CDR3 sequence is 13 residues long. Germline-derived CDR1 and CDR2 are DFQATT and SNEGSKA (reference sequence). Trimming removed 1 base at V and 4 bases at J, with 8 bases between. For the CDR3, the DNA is TGCAGTGCTAGAGGGACAGCGAATCAGCCCCAGCATTTT. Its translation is CSARGTANQPQHF.

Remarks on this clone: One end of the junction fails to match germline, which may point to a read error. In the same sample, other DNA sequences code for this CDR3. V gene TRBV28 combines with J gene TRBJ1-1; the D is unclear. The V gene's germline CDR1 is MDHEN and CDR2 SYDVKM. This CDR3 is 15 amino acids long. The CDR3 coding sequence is TGTGCCAGCAGTTTAGTGAGTCTACTGAACACTGAAGCCTTCTTT. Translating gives CASSLVSLLNTEAFF. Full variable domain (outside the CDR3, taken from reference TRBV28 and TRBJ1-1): DVKVTQSSRYLVKRTGEKVFLECVQDMDHENMFWYRQDPGLGLRLIYFSYDVKMKEKGDIPEGYSVSREKKERFSLILESASTNQTSMYLCASSLVSLLNTEAFFGQGTRLTVV.

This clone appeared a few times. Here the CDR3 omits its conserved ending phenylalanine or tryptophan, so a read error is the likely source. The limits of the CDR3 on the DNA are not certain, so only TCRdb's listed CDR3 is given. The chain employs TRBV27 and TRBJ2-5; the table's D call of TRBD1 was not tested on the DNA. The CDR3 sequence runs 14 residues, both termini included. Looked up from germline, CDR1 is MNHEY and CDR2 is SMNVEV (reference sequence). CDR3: CASNRQGIGETKYL.

CDR3 region: CASSTQTGVNGFNEKLFF. The CDR3 region has the DNA TGTGCCAGTAGCACCCAGACAGGGGTTAATGGGTTTAATGAAAAACTGTTTTTT. The chain employs TRBV7-8 and TRBJ1-4; 8 positions agree with TRBD1. CDR3 length: 18 amino acids. Germline CDR1 and CDR2: SGHVS and FQNEAQ. V dropped 9 bases and J dropped 4; count of bases not matched to a gene: 19.

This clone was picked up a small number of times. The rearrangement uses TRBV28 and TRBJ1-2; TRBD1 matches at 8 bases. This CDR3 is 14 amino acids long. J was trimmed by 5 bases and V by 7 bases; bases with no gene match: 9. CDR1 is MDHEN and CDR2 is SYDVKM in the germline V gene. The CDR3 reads CASTSAGGGYGYTF. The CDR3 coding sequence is TGTGCCAGCACCTCGGCAGGGGGCGGGTATGGCTACACCTTC.

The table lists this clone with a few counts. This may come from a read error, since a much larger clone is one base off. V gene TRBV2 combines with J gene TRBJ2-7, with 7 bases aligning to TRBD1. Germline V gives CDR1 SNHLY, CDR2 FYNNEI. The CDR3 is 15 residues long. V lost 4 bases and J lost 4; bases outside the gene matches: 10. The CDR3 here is CASSVGDSPTYEQYF. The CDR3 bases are TGTGCCAGCAGTGTAGGGGACAGCCCTACATACGAGCAGTACTTC. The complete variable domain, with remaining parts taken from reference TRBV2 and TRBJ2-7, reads EPEVTQTPSHQVTQMGQEVILRCVPISNHLYFYWYRQILGQKVEFLVSFYNNEISEKSEIFDDQFSVERPDGSNFTLKIRSTKLEDSAMYFCASSVGDSPTYEQYFGPGTRLTVT.

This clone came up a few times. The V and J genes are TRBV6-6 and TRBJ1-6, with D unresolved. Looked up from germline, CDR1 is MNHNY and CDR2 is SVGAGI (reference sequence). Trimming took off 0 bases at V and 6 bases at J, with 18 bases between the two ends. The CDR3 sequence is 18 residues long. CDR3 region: CASSYSGLTLTRNSPLHF. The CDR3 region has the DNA TGTGCCAGCAGTTACTCCGGATTAACTCTAACTCGTAATTCACCCCTCCACTTT.

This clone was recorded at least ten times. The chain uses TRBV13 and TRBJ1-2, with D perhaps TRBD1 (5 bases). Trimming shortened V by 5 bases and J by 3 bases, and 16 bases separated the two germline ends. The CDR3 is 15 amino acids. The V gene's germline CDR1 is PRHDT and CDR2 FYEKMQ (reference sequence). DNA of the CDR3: TGTGCCAGCAGCCGCCGGGCCCCCAGGGACTATGGCTACACCTTC. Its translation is CASSRRAPRDYGYTF.

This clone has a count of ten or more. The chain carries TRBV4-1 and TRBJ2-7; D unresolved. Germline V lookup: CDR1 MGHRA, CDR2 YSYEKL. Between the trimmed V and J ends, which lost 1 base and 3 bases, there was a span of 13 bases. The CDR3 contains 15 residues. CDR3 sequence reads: CASSQVEGSLYEQYF. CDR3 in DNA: TGCGCCAGCAGCCAAGTGGAAGGGTCACTCTACGAGCAGTACTTC.

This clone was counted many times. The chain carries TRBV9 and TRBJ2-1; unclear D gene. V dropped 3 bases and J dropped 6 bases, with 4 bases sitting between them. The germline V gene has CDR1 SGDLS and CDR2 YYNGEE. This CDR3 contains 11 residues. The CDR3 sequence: CASSGLNEQFF. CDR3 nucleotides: TGTGCCAGCAGCGGACTCAATGAGCAGTTCTTC.

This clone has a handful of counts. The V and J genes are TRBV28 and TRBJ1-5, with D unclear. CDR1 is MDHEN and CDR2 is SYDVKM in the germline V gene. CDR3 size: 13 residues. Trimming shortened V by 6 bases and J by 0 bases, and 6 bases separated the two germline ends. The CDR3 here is CASRGYSNQPQHF. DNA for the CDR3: TGTGCCAGCAGGGGGTATAGCAATCAGCCCCAGCATTTT.

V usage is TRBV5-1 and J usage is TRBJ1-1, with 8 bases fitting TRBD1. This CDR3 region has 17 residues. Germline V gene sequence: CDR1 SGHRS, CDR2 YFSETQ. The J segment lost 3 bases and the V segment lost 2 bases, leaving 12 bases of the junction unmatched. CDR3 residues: CASSFHGQGARDTEAFF. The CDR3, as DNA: TGCGCCAGCAGCTTTCATGGACAGGGAGCGAGGGACACTGAAGCTTTCTTT.

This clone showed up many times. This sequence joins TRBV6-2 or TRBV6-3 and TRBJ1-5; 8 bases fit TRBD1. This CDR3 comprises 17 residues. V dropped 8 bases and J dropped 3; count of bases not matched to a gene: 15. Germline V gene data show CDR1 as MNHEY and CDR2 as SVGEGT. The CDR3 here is CASQNGFRTGTNQPQHF. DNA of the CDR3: TGTGCCAGCCAGAATGGTTTCCGGACAGGGACCAATCAGCCCCAGCATTTT.

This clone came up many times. This chain's CDR3 is CASSTGTDNSPLHF. Written as DNA, the CDR3 is TGTGCCAGCAGCACCGGGACAGATAATTCACCCCTCCACTTT. The V and J genes are TRBV12-3 or TRBV12-4 and TRBJ1-6; 7 bases are shared with TRBD1. J gave up 5 bases and V 6 bases, and 4 bases lay outside the gene matches. This CDR3 contains 14 residues.